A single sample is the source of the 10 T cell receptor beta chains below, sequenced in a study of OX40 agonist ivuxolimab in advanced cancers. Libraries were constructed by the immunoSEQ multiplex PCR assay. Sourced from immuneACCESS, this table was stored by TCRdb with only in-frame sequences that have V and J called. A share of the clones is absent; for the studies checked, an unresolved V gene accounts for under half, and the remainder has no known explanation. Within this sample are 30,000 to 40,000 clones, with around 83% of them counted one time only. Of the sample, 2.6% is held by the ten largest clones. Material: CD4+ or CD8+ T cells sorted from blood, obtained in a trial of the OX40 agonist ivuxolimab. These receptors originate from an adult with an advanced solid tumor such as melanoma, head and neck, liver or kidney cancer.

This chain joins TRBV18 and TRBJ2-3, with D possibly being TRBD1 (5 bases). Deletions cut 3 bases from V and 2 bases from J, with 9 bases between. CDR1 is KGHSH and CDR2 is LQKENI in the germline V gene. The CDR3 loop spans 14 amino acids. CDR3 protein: CASSPQGFTDTQYF. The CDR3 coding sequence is TGTGCCAGCTCACCCCAGGGTTTCACAGATACGCAGTATTTT.

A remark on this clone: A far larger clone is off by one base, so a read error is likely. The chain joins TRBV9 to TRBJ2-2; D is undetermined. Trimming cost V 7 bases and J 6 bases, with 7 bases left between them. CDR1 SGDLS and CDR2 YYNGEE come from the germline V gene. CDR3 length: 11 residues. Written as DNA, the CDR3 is TGTGCCAGCGGAGTAGCCGGGGAGCTGTTTTTT. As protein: CASGVAGELFF. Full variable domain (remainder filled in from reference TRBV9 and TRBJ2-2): DSGVTQTPKHLITATGQRVTLRCSPRSGDLSVYWYQQSLDQGLQFLIQYYNGEERAKGNILERFSAQQFPDLHSELNLSSLELGDSALYFCASGVAGELFFGEGSRLTVL.

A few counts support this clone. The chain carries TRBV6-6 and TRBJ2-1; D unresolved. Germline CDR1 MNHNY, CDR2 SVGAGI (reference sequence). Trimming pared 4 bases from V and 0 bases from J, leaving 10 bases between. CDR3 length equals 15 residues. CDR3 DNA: TGTGCCAGCAGTTCGTCGCCTATCTCCTACAATGAGCAGTTCTTC. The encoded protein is CASSSSPISYNEQFF.

This CDR3 is CASSSGREGLGETQYF. CDR3 nucleotide sequence: TGTGCCAGCAGCTCCGGGCGGGAGGGCCTGGGAGAGACCCAGTACTTC. V gene TRBV7-2 combines with J gene TRBJ2-5; 9 bases align to TRBD2. Per germline, CDR1 SGHTA and CDR2 FQGNSA. V lost 4 bases, J lost 4 bases, and 10 bases stayed unmatched. This CDR3 region has 16 residues.

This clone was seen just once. CDR3 coding DNA: TGCGCCAGCAGCATCACCTACAATGAGCAGTTCTTC. Translated: CASSITYNEQFF. The genes are TRBV5-1 and TRBJ2-1; D ambiguous. CDR3 length: 12 amino acids. Germline loops: CDR1 SGHRS, CDR2 YFSETQ. V was trimmed by 4 bases and J by 2 bases, leaving 4 bases between them. The complete variable domain, with remaining parts taken from reference TRBV5-1 and TRBJ2-1, reads KAGVTQTPRYLIKTRGQQVTLSCSPISGHRSVSWYQQTPGQGLQFLFEYFSETQRNKGNFPGRFSGRQFSNSRSEMNVSTLELGDSALYLCASSITYNEQFFGPGTRLTVL.

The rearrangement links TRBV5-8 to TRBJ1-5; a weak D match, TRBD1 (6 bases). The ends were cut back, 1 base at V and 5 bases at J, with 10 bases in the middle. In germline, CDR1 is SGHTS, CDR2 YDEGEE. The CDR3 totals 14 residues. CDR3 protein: CASSLQGTHQPQHF. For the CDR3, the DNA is TGTGCCAGCAGCTTGCAGGGGACCCATCAGCCCCAGCATTTT.

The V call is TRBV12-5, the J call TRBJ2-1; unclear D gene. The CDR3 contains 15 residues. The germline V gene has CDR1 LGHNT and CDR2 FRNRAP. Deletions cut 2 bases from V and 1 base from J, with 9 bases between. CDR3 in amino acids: CASGLSGGSYNEQFF. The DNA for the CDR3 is TGTGCTAGTGGTTTGTCGGGCGGTTCCTACAATGAGCAGTTCTTC.

The chain's CDR3 is CASSFRAGGEKLFF. CDR3 DNA sequence: TGCGCCAGCAGCTTCCGGGCCGGGGGTGAAAAACTGTTTTTT. The chain is built from TRBV5-1 and TRBJ1-4, with D perhaps matching TRBD1 (5 bases). This CDR3 spans 14 amino acids. CDR1 and CDR2 (germline): SGHRS, YFSETQ. Trimming removed 2 bases at V and 7 bases at J, with 12 bases between.

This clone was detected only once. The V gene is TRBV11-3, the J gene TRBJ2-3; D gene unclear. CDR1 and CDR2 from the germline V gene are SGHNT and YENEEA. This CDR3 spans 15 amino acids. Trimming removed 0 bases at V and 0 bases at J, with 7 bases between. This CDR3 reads CASSLDGQSTDTQYF. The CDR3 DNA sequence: TGTGCCAGCAGCTTAGATGGTCAGAGCACAGATACGCAGTATTTT.

The CDR3 protein is CASSLLRNHNEQFF. The CDR3 DNA reads as TGCGCCAGCAGCTTACTCCGGAATCACAATGAGCAGTTCTTC. This chain uses TRBV5-1 with TRBJ2-1; no clear D. There are 14 residues in the CDR3. V was clipped by 2 bases and J by 5 bases, with 11 bases between them. Germline V gene data show CDR1 as SGHRS and CDR2 as YFSETQ.